The table lists the clone carrying this T cell receptor beta chain with many counts. The target antigen is unknown. This sample was taken from a study of response to subunit inactivated influenza vaccine. Study-wide results and caveats: That few new T cells are recruited by each seasonal influenza vaccination was the authors' suggestion.

After removal of 2 bases from V and 0 bases from J, the junction contained 6 bases not matched to a gene. The CDR3 spans 17 residues. The V gene's germline CDR1 is SGHTA and CDR2 FQGNSA. TCRdb independently ran MiXCR on the RT-PCR reads; one entry per CDR3 protein. The sample consists of about half a million distinct CDR3 sequences, approximately 24% of them appearing once. The TCR comes from a man aged 50 to 59 who received an inactivated influenza vaccine. The V call is TRBV7-2, the J call TRBJ2-3, with TRBD2 matching over 9 bases. The sample consisted of CD4+ T cells sorted from PBMCs, taken approximately 5 days after vaccination. CDR3 protein: CASSLRWTSDSTDTQYF. For the CDR3, the DNA is TGTGCCAGCAGCTTAAGATGGACTAGCGATAGCACAGATACGCAGTATTTT.